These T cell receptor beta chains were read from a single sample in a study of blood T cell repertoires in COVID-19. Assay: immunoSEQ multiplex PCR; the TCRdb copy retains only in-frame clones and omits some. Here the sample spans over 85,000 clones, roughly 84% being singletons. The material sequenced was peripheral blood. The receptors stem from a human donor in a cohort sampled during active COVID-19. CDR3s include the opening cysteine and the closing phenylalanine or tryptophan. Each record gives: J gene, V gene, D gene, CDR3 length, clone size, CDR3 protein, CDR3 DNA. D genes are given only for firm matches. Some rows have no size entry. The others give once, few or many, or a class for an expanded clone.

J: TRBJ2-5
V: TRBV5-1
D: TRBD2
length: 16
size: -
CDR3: CASSLGLRGNQETQYF
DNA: TGCGCCAGCAGCTTGGGGCTGCGGGGGAACCAAGAGACCCAGTACTTC

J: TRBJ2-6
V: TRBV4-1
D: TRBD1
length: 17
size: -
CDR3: CASSQAYRGPGANVLTF
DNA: TGCGCCAGCAGCCAAGCATACAGGGGGCCTGGGGCCAACGTCCTGACTTTC

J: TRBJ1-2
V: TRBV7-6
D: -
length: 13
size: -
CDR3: CASSPRANYGYTF
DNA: TGTGCCAGCAGCCCCAGGGCTAACTATGGCTACACCTTC

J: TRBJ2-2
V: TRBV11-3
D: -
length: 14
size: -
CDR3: CASSLQGMTGELFF
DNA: TGTGCCAGCAGCTTACAGGGTATGACCGGGGAGCTGTTTTTT

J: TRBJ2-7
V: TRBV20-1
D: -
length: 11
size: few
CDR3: CSAHRGYEQYF
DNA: TGCAGTGCCCACCGGGGATACGAGCAGTACTTC

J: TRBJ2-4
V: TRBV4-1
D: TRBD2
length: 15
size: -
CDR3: CASSQQLAGENIQYF
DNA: TGCGCCAGCAGCCAGCAACTAGCGGGGGAAAACATTCAGTACTTC

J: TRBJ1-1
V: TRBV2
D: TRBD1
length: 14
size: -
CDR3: CASSEARMGTEAFF
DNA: TGTGCCAGCAGTGAAGCGCGAATGGGGACAGAGGCTTTCTTT

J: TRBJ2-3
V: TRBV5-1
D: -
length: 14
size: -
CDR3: CASSLAGSADTQYF
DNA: TGCGCCAGCAGCTTGGCCGGGTCCGCAGATACGCAGTATTTT

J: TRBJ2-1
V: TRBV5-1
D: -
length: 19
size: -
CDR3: CASSLGAGTTPSSYNEQFF
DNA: TGCGCCAGCAGCTTGGGGGCGGGGACCACGCCAAGCTCCTACAATGAGCAGTTCTTC

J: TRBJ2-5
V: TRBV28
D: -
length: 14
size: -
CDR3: CASSLGGAQETQYF
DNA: TGTGCCAGCAGTTTAGGCGGGGCCCAAGAGACCCAGTACTTC

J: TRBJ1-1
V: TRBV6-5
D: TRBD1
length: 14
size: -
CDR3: CASSLGQGATEAFF
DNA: TGTGCCAGCAGCCTCGGACAGGGGGCAACTGAAGCTTTCTTT

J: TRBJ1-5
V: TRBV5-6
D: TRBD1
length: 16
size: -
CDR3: CASSSQGTHGYQPQHF
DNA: TGTGCCAGCAGTTCACAGGGGACCCACGGATATCAGCCCCAGCATTTT

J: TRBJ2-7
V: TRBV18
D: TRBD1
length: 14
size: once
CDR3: CASSPGTGAYEQYF
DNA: TGTGCCAGCTCACCCGGGACAGGGGCCTACGAGCAGTACTTC

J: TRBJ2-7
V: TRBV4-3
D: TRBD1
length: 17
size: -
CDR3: CASSQDIGDRGWGEQYF
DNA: TGCGCCAGCAGCCAAGATATAGGAGACAGGGGATGGGGCGAGCAGTACTTC

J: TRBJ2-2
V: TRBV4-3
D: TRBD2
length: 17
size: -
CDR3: CASSSSRTSGATGELFF
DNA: TGCGCCAGCAGCTCAAGTCGTACTAGCGGGGCCACCGGGGAGCTGTTTTTT

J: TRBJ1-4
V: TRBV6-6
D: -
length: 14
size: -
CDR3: CASLDRNNNEKLFF
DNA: TGTGCCAGCCTTGACAGGAACAATAATGAAAAACTGTTTTTT

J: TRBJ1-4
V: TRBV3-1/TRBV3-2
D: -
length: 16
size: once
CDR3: CASSQGGQSTNEKLFF
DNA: TGTGCCAGCAGCCAAGGAGGGCAGTCAACTAATGAAAAACTGTTTTTT

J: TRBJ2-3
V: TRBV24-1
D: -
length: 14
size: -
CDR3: CATRDRSSVDTQYF
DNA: TGTGCCACCAGGGACAGGTCTAGCGTCGATACGCAGTATTTT

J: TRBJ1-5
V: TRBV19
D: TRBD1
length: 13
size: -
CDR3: CASSIGGTGPQHF
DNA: TGTGCCAGTAGTATAGGGGGGACAGGGCCCCAGCATTTT

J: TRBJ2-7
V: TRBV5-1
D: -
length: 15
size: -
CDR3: CASSFSGFSSYEQYF
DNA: TGCGCCAGCAGCTTTTCCGGGTTCAGCTCCTACGAGCAGTACTTC

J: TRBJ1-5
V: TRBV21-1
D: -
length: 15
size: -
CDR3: CASSNGRQGNQPQHF
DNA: TGTGCCAGCAGCAATGGGCGACAGGGCAATCAGCCCCAGCATTTT

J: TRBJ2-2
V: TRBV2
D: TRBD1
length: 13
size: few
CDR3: CAGTRDSTGELFF
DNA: TGTGCCGGAACACGGGACAGTACCGGGGAGCTGTTTTTT

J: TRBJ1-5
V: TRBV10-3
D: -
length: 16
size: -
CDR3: CASWSGYVGSNQPQHF
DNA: TGTGCCTCTTGGTCAGGGTATGTTGGGAGCAATCAGCCCCAGCATTTT

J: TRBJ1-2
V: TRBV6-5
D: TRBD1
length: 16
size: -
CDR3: CASSYSMGQGFPGYTF
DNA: TGTGCCAGCAGTTACTCGATGGGACAGGGGTTTCCGGGCTACACCTTC

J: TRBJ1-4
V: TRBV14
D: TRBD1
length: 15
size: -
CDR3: CASSSFRGFSEKLFF
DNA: TGTGCCAGCAGCAGTTTCAGGGGGTTCAGTGAAAAACTGTTTTTT

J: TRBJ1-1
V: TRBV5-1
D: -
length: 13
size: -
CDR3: CASSGQDYTEAFF
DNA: TGCGCCAGCAGCGGGCAGGATTACACTGAAGCTTTCTTT

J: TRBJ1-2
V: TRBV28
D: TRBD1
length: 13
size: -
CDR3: CASGPGQGGGYTF
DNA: TGTGCCAGCGGCCCCGGACAGGGTGGGGGCTACACCTTC

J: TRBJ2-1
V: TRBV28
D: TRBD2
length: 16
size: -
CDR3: CASSSRTGGAYNEQFF
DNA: TGTGCCAGCAGTAGTCGGACCGGGGGGGCGTACAATGAGCAGTTCTTC

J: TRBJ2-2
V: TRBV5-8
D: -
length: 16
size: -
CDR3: CASSLTRAPRTGELFF
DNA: TGTGCCAGCAGCCTCACCCGAGCCCCCCGCACCGGGGAGCTGTTTTTT

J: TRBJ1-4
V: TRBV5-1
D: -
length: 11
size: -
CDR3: CASSFEEKLFF
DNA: TGCGCCAGCAGCTTCGAGGAAAAACTGTTTTTT

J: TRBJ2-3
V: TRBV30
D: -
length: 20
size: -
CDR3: CAWSVHSRGGRTRPTDTQYF
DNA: TGTGCCTGGAGTGTACATTCGAGGGGGGGGCGGACCCGACCCACAGATACGCAGTATTTT